This T cell receptor beta chain came from a study of cytomegalovirus exposure and HLA in healthy donors. Findings and limits, study-wide: Earlier analysis found most TCR beta V segments productive about 87% or about 30% of the time.

PCR amplification relied on 60 Vbeta primers (plus 13 Jbeta primers). The data were produced by immunoSEQ multiplex PCR, yet TCRdb's version contains in-frame clones alone and is incomplete. This listing includes some 150,000 clones. Notes on this clone: Its antigen is unknown.

This CDR3 is built from 16 residues. V was pared by 1 base and J by 0 bases, with 10 bases between. Germline V gene data show CDR1 as SGHDN and CDR2 as FVKESK. Everyone who donated was a healthy bone marrow donor. The source is a woman aged 18-35 years in good health and CMV-seropositive. What was sequenced was PBMCs. The chain recombines TRBV14 with TRBJ2-1, with D uncertain. CDR3 sequence: CASSQGSSHSYNEQFF. CDR3 nucleotide sequence: TGTGCCAGCAGCCAAGGATCTAGTCACTCCTACAATGAGCAGTTCTTC.